The clone carrying this T cell receptor (beta chain) was observed a few times. The data derive from a study of identical twins. Germline-derived CDR1 and CDR2 are SGDLS and YYNGEE. J lost 4 bases, V lost 3 bases, and 5 bases had no gene match. The CDR3 covers 15 residues. TCRdb re-called the 5' RACE reads with MiXCR, one entry per CDR3 protein. The sample lists nearly 200,000 distinct CDR3 sequences; approximately 15% were seen once. The sample was also reused in another study, on T cells expressing NK-cell markers. That paper adds: In four donors, dominant clonotypes made up about 25-60.1% of CD3+CD56-NKG2C+ cells.

The receptor was derived from a woman younger than 30 in good health. The chain is built from TRBV9 and TRBJ2-7; 12 nucleotides match TRBD2. Sequenced sample: CD8+ T cells sorted from blood. CDR3 amino acids: CASSARLAGEYEQYF. The DNA of the CDR3 is TGTGCCAGCAGCGCCCGACTAGCGGGGGAATACGAGCAGTACTTC.